This TCR beta chain was obtained from a study of a mutant IDH1 vaccine in newly diagnosed glioma. As for the study in general: Treated patients, roughly 60% male and around 40% female, averaged about 40 years of age. Points from the study as a whole: Altogether, 85% to 95% of patients exhibited vaccine-induced immune responses.

Time point noted: baseline, week 1 (first vaccination visit). Treatment indicated: pre-vaccination baseline after standard-of-care therapy. Assay used: immunoSEQ multiplex PCR; TCRdb lists only in-frame clones, some missing. The sample holds 70,000 to 95,000 clones, roughly four fifths seen once. Worth noting for this clone: Its specificity is unknown.

This CDR3 comprises 16 residues. With V trimmed by 0 bases and J by 6 bases, 0 bases remained unmatched. The V gene's germline CDR1 is MNHNY and CDR2 SVGAGI (reference sequence). This rearrangement joins TRBV6-6 to TRBJ2-2; TRBD2 matches 14 bases. This TCR was sampled from a man in his forties with glioma. Some clones in this sample may be carry-over from other donors' samples. The specimen comprised PBMCs, sampled from a glioma patient treated with radiotherapy, temozolomide or both. CDR3 in amino acids: CASSYSTSGGAGELFF. The CDR3 DNA reads as TGTGCCAGCAGTTACTCGACTAGCGGGGGGGCCGGGGAGCTGTTTTTT.